This T cell receptor beta chain was found in a study of read filtering for tumor transcriptome and immune sequencing. Study results and limitations: RNA-seq captured clonotypes less deeply and reliably than IR-seq.

From roughly 400 ng of RNA, a library with molecular barcoded alpha/delta and beta/gamma adaptors was made. TCRdb ran MiXCR on the reads and lists one entry per CDR3 protein. Of more than 55,000 distinct CDR3 sequences listed, 20% to 25% are singletons. Germline V lookup: CDR1 SGHTA, CDR2 FQGNSA. Trimming removed 1 base from V and 7 bases from J, with 17 bases in between. This CDR3 has 15 residues. In its sample, this clonotype ranks as medium-sized. The antigen remains unidentified. This clonotype was sampled from a donor at least 40 years old with multiple myeloma. The rearrangement joins TRBV7-2 to TRBJ2-7, with D possibly being TRBD2 (5 bases). The sample comprised a population of CD138-negative cells sorted from bone marrow. The CDR3 loop is CASSLVGQSTGEQYF. Written as DNA, the CDR3 is TGTGCCAGCAGCTTAGTCGGCCAGTCTACGGGGGAGCAGTACTTC.